This TCR beta chain was recovered during a study of blood T cell repertoires in COVID-19. This CDR3 is 11 amino acids long. CDR1 is LGHDT, CDR2 YNNKEL, per germline (reference sequence). V lost 8 bases and J lost 7, with 9 bases in between. Sequenced by immunoSEQ multiplex PCR; TCRdb stores in-frame clones only, minus some. The sample holds about 22,000 clones, less than 90% seen once. The chain joins TRBV3-1 (or the pseudogene TRBV3-2) to TRBJ2-1, with a weak D call TRBD2 (5 bases). The TCR sequence derives from a man between 65 and 79 years old with COVID-19, enrolled during active disease. What was sequenced was peripheral blood. The CDR3 nucleotides are TGTGCCAGCGGGAGTTGGAATGAGCAGTTCTTC. This codes for CASGSWNEQFF.